These T cell receptor beta chains were read from a single sample in a study of patients with pleural tuberculosis. TCRdb reprocessed the reads with MiXCR, giving one entry per CDR3 protein. The repertoire holds some 48,000 distinct CDR3 sequences, with around 6.7% as singletons. Receptors were obtained from a human donor with pleural tuberculosis. CDR3s include the opening cysteine and the closing phenylalanine or tryptophan. Fields, in order: clone size, J gene, V gene, CDR3 protein. Expanded clones are given a class, and other clones once, few, many or no size at all.

>many|TRBJ1-4|TRBV12-3/TRBV12-4
CASSSRQGGDEKLFF
>many|TRBJ2-1|TRBV2
CASRTQSGFYNEQFF
>many|TRBJ1-4|TRBV20-1
CSAGQGSYNEKLFF
>many|TRBJ2-3|TRBV25-1
CASSELDRLGPDTQYF
>many|TRBJ2-3|TRBV19
CASSIDQTSGTGDTQYF
>-|TRBJ1-1|TRBV12-3/TRBV12-4
CASSFTGGVTEALF
>few|TRBJ2-5|TRBV4-1
CASSPGTGVLQETQYF
>few|TRBJ1-4|TRBV9
CASSVGQGELDEKLFF
>many|TRBJ1-1|TRBV2
CASSKGSAFF
>many|TRBJ1-5|TRBV20-1
CSASVKGQPQHF
>many|TRBJ1-5|TRBV11-2
CASSLEDYSNQPQHF
>many|TRBJ1-6|TRBV20-1
CSARDTGAYNSPLHF
>-|TRBJ1-2|TRBV19
CASSIDQDRGYTF
>few|TRBJ2-1|TRBV21-1
CASRGFSGRVGYEQFF
>few|TRBJ1-5|TRBV19
CASSIDRGHGQPQHF
>many|TRBJ1-1|TRBV12-3/TRBV12-4
CASSLQGKGGEAFF
>many|TRBJ1-1|TRBV2
CASSRIGQGNTEAFF
>many|TRBJ1-2|TRBV3-1
CASSQLIGGYGYTF
>few|TRBJ2-7|TRBV12-3/TRBV12-4
CASSETGIYEQYF
>many|TRBJ1-2|TRBV5-4
CASSRDGGYTF
>many|TRBJ2-2|TRBV12-3/TRBV12-4
CANSSLGAANTGELFF
>many|TRBJ1-4|TRBV7-6
CASSPGTANEKLFF
>many|TRBJ2-3|TRBV18
CASSPGQGSDTQYF
>many|TRBJ1-1|TRBV7-2
CASSLAPGLDSDAFF
>many|TRBJ2-7|TRBV20-1
CSAPSTGREQYF
>many|TRBJ2-1|TRBV19
CASSAGQVSSYNEQFF
>many|TRBJ2-7|TRBV20-1
CSASDGSYEQYF
>few|TRBJ2-2|TRBV4-1
CASSRGLATGELFF
>many|TRBJ2-7|TRBV5-6
CASSPGTGGYEQYF
>-|TRBJ2-3|TRBV30
CAWSVFGTSGTDTQYF
>many|TRBJ1-2|TRBV19
CASSIPGNYGYTF
>many|TRBJ2-1|TRBV6-2/TRBV6-3
CASSWTLAHEQFF
>many|TRBJ2-3|TRBV12-3/TRBV12-4
CASSPFGTGGTDTQYF
>-|TRBJ1-1|TRBV29-1
CRQGFTEAFF
>-|TRBJ2-7|TRBV7-6
CASSLSGDEQYF
>many|TRBJ1-2|TRBV5-1
CASSLEAGYGYTF
>many|TRBJ2-3|TRBV6-2/TRBV6-3
CASSYRGYPDTQYF
>many|TRBJ2-7|TRBV25-1
CASSNRGLSYEQYF
>many|TRBJ2-1|TRBV6-1
CASSNKQGGNEQFF
>many|TRBJ2-7|TRBV28
CASSLKQRLYEQYF
>-|TRBJ2-5|TRBV29-1
CSVERGGGETQYF
>many|TRBJ2-3|TRBV11-1
CASSLERGRTDTQYF
>-|TRBJ2-7|TRBV13
CASSLRGGNYEQYF